Listed below are T cell receptor beta chains from one sample, sequenced in a study of blood T cell repertoires in COVID-19. TCRdb's table, derived via immunoSEQ multiplex PCR, lists solely in-frame clones and lacks some. Of some 90,000 clones listed, roughly 87% are singletons. The sequencing input was peripheral blood. The receptors come from a woman at least 80 years old with active COVID-19. Each CDR3 is given with its conserved first and last residue. D genes are given only for firm matches. Size tells how often a clone was seen (once, few, many) or the class of an expanded clone, and some rows leave it out.

>TRBJ2-1|TRBD2|-|TRBV19
CASSQTSGGASYNEQFF
TGTGCCAGTAGTCAGACTAGCGGGGGGGCCTCCTACAATGAGCAGTTCTTC
>TRBJ1-1|-|-|TRBV5-1
CASASGEVNTEAFF
TGCGCCAGCGCATCAGGGGAAGTAAACACTGAAGCTTTCTTT
>TRBJ2-2|TRBD2|-|TRBV9
CASSEGLAGYTGELFF
TGTGCCAGCAGCGAAGGACTAGCGGGATATACCGGGGAGCTGTTTTTT
>TRBJ2-5|-|-|TRBV6-2/TRBV6-3
CASSYSREQETQYF
TGTGCCAGCAGTTACTCGCGGGAACAAGAGACCCAGTACTTC
>TRBJ2-3|TRBD2|-|TRBV12-3/TRBV12-4
CASSLAAGTIYF
TGTGCCAGCAGTTTAGCGGCCGGGACTATTTATTTT
>TRBJ1-6|-|-|TRBV7-2
CASSPREGGQISGPLHF
TGTGCCAGCAGCCCGAGGGAGGGAGGGCAGATCTCAGGACCCCTCCACTTT
>TRBJ2-7|-|-|TRBV13
CASSLLIGLQGAYEQYF
TGTGCCAGCAGCCTCCTAATAGGGTTACAGGGAGCCTACGAGCAGTACTTC
>TRBJ2-1|-|-|TRBV6-5
CASNIDRSYNEQFF
TGTGCCAGCAATATAGACAGGTCCTACAATGAGCAGTTCTTC
>TRBJ1-1|-|-|TRBV21-1
CASSKELRRTPGTEAFF
TGTGCCAGCAGCAAAGAGTTGCGGAGGACCCCCGGCACTGAAGCTTTCTTT
>TRBJ2-5|-|-|TRBV6-6
CASSYPDIFGTQYF
TGTGCCAGCAGTTACCCCGATATATTCGGGACCCAGTACTTC
>TRBJ2-7|TRBD1|-|TRBV5-1
CASSSMSGQGYEQYF
TGCGCCAGCAGCTCCATGTCGGGACAGGGATACGAGCAGTACTTC
>TRBJ2-1|TRBD1|few|TRBV2
CASSPGTGTYNEQFF
TGTGCCAGCAGTCCCGGGACAGGGACCTACAATGAGCAGTTCTTC
>TRBJ2-1|TRBD2|-|TRBV5-1
CASSLVASGSDEQFF
TGCGCCAGCAGCTTGGTAGCTAGCGGGAGCGATGAGCAGTTCTTC
>TRBJ2-7|TRBD2|-|TRBV7-2
CASSSPGLAGLYF
TGTGCCAGCAGCTCACCGGGACTAGCGGGGCTGTACTTC
>TRBJ2-5|-|-|TRBV6-2/TRBV6-3
CASSRDTGVQETQYF
TGTGCCAGCAGCCGGGATACAGGAGTCCAAGAGACCCAGTACTTC
>TRBJ1-1|TRBD1|-|TRBV28
CASTQGAIAFF
TGTGCCAGCACACAGGGGGCGATTGCTTTCTTT
>TRBJ1-4|TRBD1|-|TRBV6-5
CASSYGQENEKLFF
TGTGCCAGCAGTTACGGACAGGAAAATGAAAAACTGTTTTTT
>TRBJ2-2|-|-|TRBV28
CASMLPVTSNTGELFF
TGTGCCAGCATGTTACCCGTTACATCAAACACCGGGGAGCTGTTTTTT
>TRBJ2-1|-|-|TRBV19
CASSPVSGFSADEQFF
TGTGCCAGTAGCCCTGTGAGCGGCTTCTCCGCGGATGAGCAGTTCTTC
>TRBJ1-1|TRBD1|-|TRBV18
CASSPGTGSVNTEAFF
TGTGCCAGCTCACCAGGGACAGGGTCGGTGAACACTGAAGCTTTCTTT
>TRBJ2-7|-|once|TRBV20-1
CSASVAHEQYF
TGCAGTGCTAGTGTGGCCCACGAGCAGTACTTC
>TRBJ2-5|TRBD2|-|TRBV18
CASSPPASGRASETQYF
TGTGCCAGCTCACCACCGGCTAGCGGGAGGGCCAGTGAGACCCAGTACTTC
>TRBJ2-5|-|few|TRBV7-2
CASSLGRVFRRGETQYF
TGTGCCAGCAGCTTAGGGAGAGTTTTCCGCCGGGGGGAGACCCAGTACTTC
>TRBJ2-3|TRBD2|-|TRBV9
CASTPGAGLTDTQYF
TGTGCCAGCACCCCAGGAGCGGGACTCACAGATACGCAGTATTTT
>TRBJ1-2|-|-|TRBV4-1
CASSPILQSNYGYTF
TGCGCCAGCAGCCCAATTTTGCAGTCTAACTATGGCTACACCTTC
>TRBJ2-5|-|-|TRBV10-3
CATAEETQYF
TGTGCCACCGCGGAGGAGACCCAGTACTTC
>TRBJ2-1|TRBD2|-|TRBV2
CASRRTSGRFDEQFF
TGTGCCAGCAGGAGGACTAGCGGGAGATTCGATGAGCAGTTCTTC
>TRBJ2-4|-|-|TRBV25-1
CASSEGVARPYKNIQYF
TGTGCCAGCAGTGAAGGGGTAGCGAGACCGTACAAAAACATTCAGTACTTC
>TRBJ2-1|-|-|TRBV20-1
CSARNMRRQFF
TGCAGTGCTAGAAATATGAGAAGGCAGTTCTTC
>TRBJ2-1|TRBD2|-|TRBV29-1
CSGDDSGSNREQFF
TGCAGCGGAGATGATAGCGGGAGTAACCGTGAGCAGTTCTTC
>TRBJ2-1|TRBD1|once|TRBV18
CASSPAQGWQFF
TGTGCCAGCTCACCCGCACAGGGGTGGCAGTTCTTC
>TRBJ2-5|-|once|TRBV3-1/TRBV3-2
CASSQDKGRGTQYF
TGTGCCAGCAGCCAAGATAAGGGCAGGGGAACCCAGTACTTC
>TRBJ2-1|-|-|TRBV11-2
CASSLVFTSGRTYNEQFF
TGTGCCAGCAGCTTAGTTTTTACGAGCGGGCGAACCTACAATGAGCAGTTCTTC
>TRBJ2-3|-|-|TRBV7-2
CASSLAGHTDTQYF
TGTGCCAGCAGCTTAGCGGGACACACAGATACGCAGTATTTT
>TRBJ2-4|-|-|TRBV7-2
CASSSGITAKNIQYF
TGTGCCAGCAGCTCAGGTATTACGGCCAAAAACATTCAGTACTTC
>TRBJ2-3|-|-|TRBV20-1
CSASKAVPTDTQYF
TGCAGTGCTAGTAAAGCTGTTCCCACAGATACGCAGTATTTT
>TRBJ2-1|-|-|TRBV5-1
CASSLGAGLLNEQFF
TGCGCCAGCAGCTTGGGGGCAGGATTACTCAATGAGCAGTTCTTC
>TRBJ2-2|-|-|TRBV4-2
CASSQDVAGNTGELFF
TGTGCCAGCAGCCAAGATGTCGCGGGGAACACCGGGGAGCTGTTTTTT
>TRBJ2-5|TRBD2|-|TRBV9
CASSPGRGETQYF
TGTGCCAGCAGCCCCGGGCGGGGGGAGACCCAGTACTTC
>TRBJ1-2|-|-|TRBV6-6
CASTPRGSEPAGYTF
TGTGCCAGCACCCCCCGCGGCAGTGAGCCGGCCGGCTACACCTTC
>TRBJ2-3|-|few|TRBV7-2
CASSFGLFTDTQYF
TGTGCCAGCAGCTTTGGACTATTCACAGATACGCAGTATTTT
>TRBJ2-2|TRBD1|-|TRBV10-3
CAISEPPGTAFANTGELFF
TGTGCCATCAGTGAGCCGCCCGGGACAGCGTTCGCGAACACCGGGGAGCTGTTTTTT
>TRBJ1-2|TRBD1|-|TRBV15
CATSRPGQGRNNYGYTF
TGTGCCACCAGCAGACCCGGACAGGGGCGGAATAACTATGGCTACACCTTC
>TRBJ2-5|-|once|TRBV5-1
CASSLASGETQYF
TGCGCCAGCAGCTTGGCCAGCGGCGAGACCCAGTACTTC
>TRBJ2-3|TRBD2|-|TRBV5-8
CASSQPVRLAGTDTQYF
TGTGCCAGCAGTCAGCCCGTTCGACTAGCGGGCACAGATACGCAGTATTTT
>TRBJ2-7|-|-|TRBV7-2
CASSLTGVSSYEQYF
TGTGCCAGCAGCTTGACGGGAGTTTCCTCCTACGAGCAGTACTTC